This T cell receptor (beta chain) was observed in a study of cytomegalovirus exposure and HLA in healthy donors. Looking at the study overall: Approximately 81% of around 400 genotyped donors fell in the Caucasian-associated ancestry cluster.

On this clone itself: As yet, its antigen is unknown.

Both 60 Vbeta primers and 13 Jbeta primers went into the PCR. Here immunoSEQ multiplex PCR was the method, and the copy in TCRdb shows in-frame clones only, minus some. The sample yields 150,000 to 200,000 clones, roughly four fifths seen once. Findings of the study overall: Several top significant clusters appeared, in a later analysis, to be linked to common viral pathogens. The classifier reportedly diagnosed cytomegalovirus status with high sensitivity and specificity.

Sequencing was performed on PBMCs. This TCR came from a woman in her late teens or twenties in good health and CMV-seronegative.

The CDR3 nucleotides read TGTGCCAGCAGTGCCCGACAGGCAGCCAAAAACATTCAGTACTTC. The encoded protein is CASSARQAAKNIQYF. The genes are TRBV6-1 and TRBJ2-4; tentative D call: TRBD1 (6 bases). The CDR3 covers 15 residues. Trimming removed 4 bases at V and 0 bases at J, with 10 bases between. Germline V gene data show CDR1 as MNHNS and CDR2 as SASEGT.